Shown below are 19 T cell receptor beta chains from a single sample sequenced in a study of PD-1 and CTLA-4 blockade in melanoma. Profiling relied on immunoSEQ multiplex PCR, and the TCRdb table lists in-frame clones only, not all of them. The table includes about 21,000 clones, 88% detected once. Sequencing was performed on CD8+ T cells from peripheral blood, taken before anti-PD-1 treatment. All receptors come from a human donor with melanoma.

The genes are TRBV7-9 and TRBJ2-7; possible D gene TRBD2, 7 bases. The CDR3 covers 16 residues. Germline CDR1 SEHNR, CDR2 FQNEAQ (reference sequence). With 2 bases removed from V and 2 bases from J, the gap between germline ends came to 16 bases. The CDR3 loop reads CASSLRTAGATYEQYF. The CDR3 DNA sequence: TGTGCCAGCAGCTTAAGGACGGCGGGGGCGACCTACGAGCAGTACTTC.

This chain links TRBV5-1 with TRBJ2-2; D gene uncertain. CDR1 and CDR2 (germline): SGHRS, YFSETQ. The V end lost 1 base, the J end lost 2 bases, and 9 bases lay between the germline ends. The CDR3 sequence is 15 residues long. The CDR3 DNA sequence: TGCGCCAGCAGCTTGAGGTCAGGAAACACCGGGGAGCTGTTTTTT. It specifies CASSLRSGNTGELFF.

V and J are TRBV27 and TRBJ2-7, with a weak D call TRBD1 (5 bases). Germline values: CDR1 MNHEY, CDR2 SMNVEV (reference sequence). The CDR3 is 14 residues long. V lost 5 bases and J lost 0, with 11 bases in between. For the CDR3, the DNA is TGTGCCAGCAGTAGAACAGGTCCCTCCTACGAGCAGTACTTC. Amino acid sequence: CASSRTGPSYEQYF.

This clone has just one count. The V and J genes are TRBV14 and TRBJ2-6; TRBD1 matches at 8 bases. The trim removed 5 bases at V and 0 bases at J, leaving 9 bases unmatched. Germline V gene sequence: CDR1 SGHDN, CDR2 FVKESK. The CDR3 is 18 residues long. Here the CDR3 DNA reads TGTGCCAGCAGCGCCCGGGGACAGGCATTCTCTGGGGCCAACGTCCTGACTTTC. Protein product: CASSARGQAFSGANVLTF.

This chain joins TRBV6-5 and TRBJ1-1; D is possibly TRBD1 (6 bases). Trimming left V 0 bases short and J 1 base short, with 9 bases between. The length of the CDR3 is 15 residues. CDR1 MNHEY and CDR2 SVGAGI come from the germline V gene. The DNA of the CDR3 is TGTGCCAGCAGTTACTCTTCAGGGGCGAACACTGAAGCTTTCTTT. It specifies CASSYSSGANTEAFF.

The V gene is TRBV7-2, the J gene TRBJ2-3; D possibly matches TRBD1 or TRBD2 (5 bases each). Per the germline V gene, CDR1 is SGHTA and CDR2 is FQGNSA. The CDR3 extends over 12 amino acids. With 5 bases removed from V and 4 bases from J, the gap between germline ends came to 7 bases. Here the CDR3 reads CASSRGADTQYF. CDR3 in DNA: TGTGCCAGCAGCCGAGGGGCAGATACGCAGTATTTT.

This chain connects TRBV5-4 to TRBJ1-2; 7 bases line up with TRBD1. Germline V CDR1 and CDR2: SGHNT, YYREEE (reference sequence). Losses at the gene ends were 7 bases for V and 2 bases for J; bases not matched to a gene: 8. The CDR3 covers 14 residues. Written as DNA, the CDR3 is TGTGCCAGCGGCCCAGGGGGAGCAAACTATGGCTACACCTTC. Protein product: CASGPGGANYGYTF. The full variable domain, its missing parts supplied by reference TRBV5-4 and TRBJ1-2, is ETGVTQSPTHLIKTRGQQVTLRCSSQSGHNTVSWYQQALGQGPQFIFQYYREEENGRGNFPPRFSGLQFPNYSSELNVNALELDDSALYLCASGPGGANYGYTFGSGTRLTVV.

CDR3 sequence: CASSGTSYNEQFF. CDR3 in DNA: TGTGCCAGCAGCGGGACTTCTTACAATGAGCAGTTCTTC. The rearrangement joins TRBV4-2 to TRBJ2-1; D might be TRBD2 (6 bases). Germline V lookup: CDR1 LGHNA, CDR2 YNFKEQ. The germline V and J ends were trimmed by 5 bases and 4 bases, with 9 bases remaining between them. The CDR3 spans 13 residues.

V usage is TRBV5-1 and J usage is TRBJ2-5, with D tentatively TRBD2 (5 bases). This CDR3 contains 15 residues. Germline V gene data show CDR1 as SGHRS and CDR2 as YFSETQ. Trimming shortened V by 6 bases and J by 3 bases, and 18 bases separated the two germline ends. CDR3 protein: CASTQADQTEETQYF. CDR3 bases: TGCGCCAGCACCCAAGCGGACCAAACTGAAGAGACCCAGTACTTC.

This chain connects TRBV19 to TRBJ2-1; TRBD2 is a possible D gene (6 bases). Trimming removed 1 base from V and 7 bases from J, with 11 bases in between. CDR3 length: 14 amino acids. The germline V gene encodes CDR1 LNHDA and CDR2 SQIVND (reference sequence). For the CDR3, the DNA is TGTGCCAGTAGTATAGGTGAAGGGAGGAATGAGCAGTTCTTC. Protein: CASSIGEGRNEQFF.

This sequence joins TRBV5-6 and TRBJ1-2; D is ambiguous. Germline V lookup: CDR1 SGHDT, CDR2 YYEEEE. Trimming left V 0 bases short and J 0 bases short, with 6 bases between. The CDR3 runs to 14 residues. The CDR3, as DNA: TGTGCCAGCAGCTTGGGCCAGGCTAACTATGGCTACACCTTC. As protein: CASSLGQANYGYTF.

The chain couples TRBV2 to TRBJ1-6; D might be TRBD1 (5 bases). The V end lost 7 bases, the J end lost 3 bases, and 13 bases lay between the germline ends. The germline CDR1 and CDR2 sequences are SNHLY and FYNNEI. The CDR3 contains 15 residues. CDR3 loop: CASKGRLDYNSPLHF. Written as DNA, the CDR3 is TGTGCCAGCAAGGGACGGCTGGACTATAATTCACCCCTCCACTTT.

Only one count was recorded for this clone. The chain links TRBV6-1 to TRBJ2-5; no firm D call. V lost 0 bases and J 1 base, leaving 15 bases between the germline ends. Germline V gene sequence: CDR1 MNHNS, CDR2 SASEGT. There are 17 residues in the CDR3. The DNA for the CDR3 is TGTGCCAGCAGTGAAGCGCCGAAGGTCTCGGGCCAAGAGACCCAGTACTTC. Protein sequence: CASSEAPKVSGQETQYF.

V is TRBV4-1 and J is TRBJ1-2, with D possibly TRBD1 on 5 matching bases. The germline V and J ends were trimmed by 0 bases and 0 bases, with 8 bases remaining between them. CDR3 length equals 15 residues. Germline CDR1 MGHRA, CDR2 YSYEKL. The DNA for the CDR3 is TGCGCCAGCAGCCAAGATAGGGGCGCTAACTATGGCTACACCTTC. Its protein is CASSQDRGANYGYTF.

The CDR3 region is CSVDPGLFSGNTIYF. DNA of the CDR3: TGCAGCGTTGACCCAGGGCTCTTCTCTGGAAACACCATATATTTT. This chain connects TRBV29-1 to TRBJ1-3, with D perhaps matching TRBD1 (5 bases). Germline V lookup: CDR1 SQVTM, CDR2 ANQGSEA. There are 15 residues in the CDR3. V gave up 3 bases and J gave up 0 bases, with 12 bases separating them.

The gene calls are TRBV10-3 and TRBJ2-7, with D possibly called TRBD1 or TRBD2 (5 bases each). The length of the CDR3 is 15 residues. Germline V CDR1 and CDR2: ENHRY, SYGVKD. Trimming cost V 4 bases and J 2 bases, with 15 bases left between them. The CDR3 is CAISGSEGPAYEQYF. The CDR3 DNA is TGTGCCATCAGTGGGTCTGAGGGGCCGGCCTACGAGCAGTACTTC.

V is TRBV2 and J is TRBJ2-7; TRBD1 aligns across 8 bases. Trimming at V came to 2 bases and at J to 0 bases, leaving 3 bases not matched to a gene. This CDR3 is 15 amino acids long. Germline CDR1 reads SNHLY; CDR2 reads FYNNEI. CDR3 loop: CASSEWTGSSYEQYF. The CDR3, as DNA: TGTGCCAGCAGTGAATGGACAGGGAGCTCCTACGAGCAGTACTTC. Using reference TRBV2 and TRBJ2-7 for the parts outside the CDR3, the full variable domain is EPEVTQTPSHQVTQMGQEVILRCVPISNHLYFYWYRQILGQKVEFLVSFYNNEISEKSEIFDDQFSVERPDGSNFTLKIRSTKLEDSAMYFCASSEWTGSSYEQYFGPGTRLTVT.

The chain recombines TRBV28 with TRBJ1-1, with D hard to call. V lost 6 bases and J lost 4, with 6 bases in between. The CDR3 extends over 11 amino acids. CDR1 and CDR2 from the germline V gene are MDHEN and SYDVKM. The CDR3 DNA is TGTGCCAGCAGGTCGGGCACTGAAGCTTTCTTT. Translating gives CASRSGTEAFF.

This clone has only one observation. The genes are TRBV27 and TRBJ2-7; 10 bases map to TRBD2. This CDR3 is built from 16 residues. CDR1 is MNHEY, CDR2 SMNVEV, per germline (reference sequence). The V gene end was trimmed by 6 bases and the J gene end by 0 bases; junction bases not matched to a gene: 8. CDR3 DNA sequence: TGTGCCAGCAGCTCCCCTCTAGCGGGGGCCTCCTACGAGCAGTACTTC. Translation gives CASSSPLAGASYEQYF.